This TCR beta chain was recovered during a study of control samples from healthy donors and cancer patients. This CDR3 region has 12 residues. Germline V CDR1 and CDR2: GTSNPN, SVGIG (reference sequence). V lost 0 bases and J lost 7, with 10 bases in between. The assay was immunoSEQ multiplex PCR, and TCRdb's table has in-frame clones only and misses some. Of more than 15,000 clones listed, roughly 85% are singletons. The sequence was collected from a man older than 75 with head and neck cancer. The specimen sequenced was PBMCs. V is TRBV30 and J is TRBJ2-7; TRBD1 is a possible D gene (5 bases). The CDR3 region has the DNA TGTGCCTGGAGTGTACGGCAGGGAGAGCAGTACTTC. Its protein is CAWSVRQGEQYF.